This T cell receptor beta chain stems from a study of blood T cells in healthy people across ages. CDR3 length equals 15 residues. Germline V gene sequence: CDR1 DFQATT, CDR2 SNEGSKA (reference sequence). Per sample, a minimum of 6 million PBMCs were isolated. It was with a sample-barcoded 5' primer and a J-beta primer mix that a second PCR of roughly 6 to 12 cycles was run. In TCRdb, the 5' RACE reads were re-called with MiXCR into one record per CDR3 protein. This table has over 1,500,000 distinct CDR3 sequences, about 50% appearing once. The receptor was derived from a middle-aged woman in good health. This chain uses TRBV20-1 with TRBJ2-7; D may be TRBD1 (6 bases). Gene TRBJ2-5 matches the end of the DNA better, so the J call may be wrong. Material: blood. The chain's CDR3 is CSARDLRDNSGTQYF. The CDR3 coding sequence is TGCAGTGCTAGAGATCTCCGGGACAACTCAGGGACCCAGTACTTC.